This paragraph reports one T cell receptor beta chain. Its matching antigen is unknown. Some clones are missing from TCRdb's copy, which holds only in-frame ones; the method was immunoSEQ multiplex PCR. The repertoire holds approximately 980,000 clones, with around three quarters as singletons. Per germline, CDR1 SGHNT and CDR2 YYREEE (reference sequence). The CDR3 has 15 residues. Between the trimmed V and J ends, which lost 3 bases and 3 bases, there was a span of 12 bases. The data derive from a study of shared clonotypes between healthy human individuals. Broader study findings: Several donors shared 4.5% to 6.5% of their naive CD4 clonotypes. Larger richness was generally estimated for naive than memory subsets.

Each of the donors was a healthy adult who was HIV-negative and had not had a recent acute infection or vaccination. The sample taken for sequencing was memory CD4+ T cells sorted from blood. As to subset: CD45RA-negative fraction. This receptor was obtained from a man between 18 and 29 years old in good health. J is TRBJ1-4 and V is TRBV5-4; D perhaps matches TRBD1 (6 bases). CDR3 nucleotide sequence: TGTGCCAGCAGCTCTTCAGGGGCGGCTAATGAAAAACTGTTTTTT. As protein: CASSSSGAANEKLFF.